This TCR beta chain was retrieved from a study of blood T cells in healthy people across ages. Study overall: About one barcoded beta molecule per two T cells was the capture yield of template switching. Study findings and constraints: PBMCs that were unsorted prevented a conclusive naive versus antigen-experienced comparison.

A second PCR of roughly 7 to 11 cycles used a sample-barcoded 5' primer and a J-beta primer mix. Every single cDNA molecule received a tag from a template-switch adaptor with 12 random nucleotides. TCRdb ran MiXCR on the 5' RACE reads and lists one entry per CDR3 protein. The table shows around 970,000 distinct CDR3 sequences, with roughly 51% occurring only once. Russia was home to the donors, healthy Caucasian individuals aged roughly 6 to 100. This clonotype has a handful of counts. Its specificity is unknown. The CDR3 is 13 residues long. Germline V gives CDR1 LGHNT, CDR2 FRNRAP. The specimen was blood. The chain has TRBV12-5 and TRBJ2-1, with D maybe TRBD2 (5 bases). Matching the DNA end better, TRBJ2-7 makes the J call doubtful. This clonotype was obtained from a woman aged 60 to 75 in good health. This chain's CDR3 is CPALGSSYNEQYF. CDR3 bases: TGTCCTGCACTAGGGAGCTCCTACAATGAGCAGTACTTC.